This note documents a single TCR beta chain sequence. Researchers took RNA transcripts and amplified the TCR beta CDR3 regions from them. The primer set for the first-round RT-PCR of the TCR CDR3 was HTBI. Each CDR3 protein gets one entry after TCRdb re-called the multiplex PCR reads with MiXCR. The sample consists of almost 600,000 distinct CDR3 sequences, 14% of them appearing once. The CDR3 contains 14 residues. Germline loops: CDR1 MNHEY, CDR2 SVGAGI. V was pared by 0 bases and J by 5 bases, with 8 bases between. The record originates from a study of T cells in Graves' hyperthyroidism and ophthalmopathy.

Sequencing was performed on blood. This receptor was identified in a woman in her thirties with Graves' hyperthyroidism that later progressed to Graves' ophthalmopathy. The gene calls are TRBV6-5 and TRBJ1-5; D is ambiguous. CDR3 coding DNA: TGTGCCAGCAGTTACTCGAGCTGGGATCAGCCCCAGCATTTT. It yields the protein CASSYSSWDQPQHF.